A selection of T cell receptor beta chains follows, all from one sample in a study of blood T cell repertoires in COVID-19. Assay: immunoSEQ multiplex PCR; the TCRdb copy retains only in-frame clones and omits some. In the table there are fewer than 450,000 clones, roughly 87% of which are singletons. The specimen was PBMCs or T cells enriched from blood (not recorded which). The receptor source for this set is a woman aged 40 to 50 with acute COVID-19. CDR3s include the opening cysteine and the closing phenylalanine or tryptophan. The order of the fields is J gene, V gene, D gene, clone size, CDR3 protein, CDR3 DNA. A D gene is named only where the DNA matches it firmly. Clone size appears in some rows only: once, few, many, or a class for an expanded clone.

>TRBJ1-3|TRBV5-1|-|-
CASSLVQGSGNTIYF
TGCGCCAGCAGCTTGGTTCAGGGGTCGGGAAACACCATATATTTT
>TRBJ2-1|TRBV19|-|-
CASSITGGVNEQFF
TGTGCCAGTAGTATCACAGGGGGGGTCAATGAGCAGTTCTTC
>TRBJ1-1|TRBV11-2|-|-
CASSFTPQGSTEAFF
TGTGCCAGCAGCTTCACCCCCCAGGGGAGCACTGAAGCTTTCTTT
>TRBJ2-1|TRBV19|-|-
CASSGSGTYNEQFF
TGTGCCAGTAGTGGGTCAGGGACCTACAATGAGCAGTTCTTC
>TRBJ1-4|TRBV2|-|-
CASSAQGATNEKLFF
TGTGCCAGCAGTGCACAGGGTGCAACTAATGAAAAACTGTTTTTT
>TRBJ1-4|TRBV5-1|-|-
CASSLRTAEKLFF
TGCGCCAGCAGCTTGCGGACAGCTGAAAAACTGTTTTTT
>TRBJ1-1|TRBV6-1|-|-
CASSELDSLNTEAFF
TGTGCCAGCAGTGAACTAGACAGCCTGAACACTGAAGCTTTCTTT
>TRBJ1-1|TRBV2|-|-
CASSEVGRGFVVTEAFF
TGTGCCAGCAGTGAAGTCGGGAGGGGATTTGTTGTAACTGAAGCTTTCTTT
>TRBJ2-7|TRBV5-1|-|-
CASSRETDVGEQYF
TGCGCCAGCAGCCGGGAGACAGACGTGGGAGAGCAGTACTTC
>TRBJ2-3|TRBV6-6|TRBD2|few
CASGKPTSGGAGTQYF
TGTGCCAGCGGAAAGCCGACTAGCGGGGGGGCTGGTACGCAGTATTTT
>TRBJ1-3|TRBV6-5|-|-
CASSDPGFSGNTIYF
TGTGCCAGCAGCGATCCAGGTTTCTCTGGAAACACCATATATTTT
>TRBJ1-2|TRBV18|TRBD1|-
CASSPLPRQGAYGYTF
TGTGCCAGCTCACCACTCCCGAGACAGGGAGCCTATGGCTACACCTTC
>TRBJ1-2|TRBV5-1|-|-
CASSLDSGVKGYTF
TGCGCCAGCAGCTTGGATTCCGGGGTTAAAGGCTACACCTTC
>TRBJ2-7|TRBV11-3|TRBD2|-
CASSPTSGGEQYF
TGTGCCAGCAGCCCCACCTCGGGGGGGGAGCAGTACTTC
>TRBJ1-2|TRBV27|TRBD1|many
CASSFRGTGGFNYGYTF
TGTGCCAGCAGTTTCCGCGGGACAGGGGGCTTTAACTATGGCTACACCTTC
>TRBJ2-1|TRBV10-2|TRBD2|-
CASNLAVYNEQFF
TGCGCCAGCAACCTAGCGGTCTACAATGAGCAGTTCTTC
>TRBJ2-1|TRBV15|TRBD1|-
CATSGTGTGRNEQFF
TGTGCCACCAGCGGTACCGGGACAGGGCGCAATGAGCAGTTCTTC
>TRBJ1-2|TRBV10-2|-|-
CASSVFSREDGYTF
TGCGCCAGCAGTGTTTTTTCCCGGGAGGATGGCTACACCTTC
>TRBJ2-7|TRBV7-6|TRBD1|-
CASSLGAGTGGREQYF
TGTGCCAGCAGCTTAGGTGCCGGGACAGGGGGCAGGGAGCAGTACTTC
>TRBJ1-1|TRBV18|-|-
CASSPLGQNTEAFF
TGTGCCAGCTCACCACTCGGACAGAACACTGAAGCTTTCTTT
>TRBJ1-6|TRBV27|TRBD1|-
CASSSGQGVSPLHF
TGTGCCAGCAGTTCGGGACAGGGGGTCTCACCCCTCCACTTT
>TRBJ2-1|TRBV4-1|-|-
CASSLMDNEQFF
TGCGCCAGCAGTCTAATGGACAATGAGCAGTTCTTC
>TRBJ2-7|TRBV6-5|-|-
CASSYQGLGYEQYF
TGTGCCAGCAGTTACCAGGGTTTAGGTTACGAGCAGTACTTC
>TRBJ1-1|TRBV2|-|-
CASSAAREDTEAFF
TGTGCCAGCAGTGCAGCTCGGGAGGACACTGAAGCTTTCTTT
>TRBJ1-1|TRBV6-5|-|-
CASGSGRTGGTEAFF
TGTGCCAGCGGGTCCGGACGGACTGGTGGCACTGAAGCTTTCTTT
>TRBJ1-5|TRBV7-2|TRBD1|-
CASSLTGGAESSNQPQHF
TGTGCCAGCAGCCTTACAGGGGGCGCGGAATCAAGCAATCAGCCCCAGCATTTT
>TRBJ2-7|TRBV7-6|-|-
CASSLVMEKTYEQYF
TGTGCCAGCAGCTTAGTCATGGAGAAAACCTACGAGCAGTACTTC
>TRBJ1-2|TRBV5-6|-|once
CASSFSGERYTF
TGTGCCAGCAGCTTTTCGGGGGAACGGTACACCTTC
>TRBJ1-1|TRBV19|-|-
CASSIVTGSTEAFF
TGTGCCAGTAGTATAGTCACAGGGAGCACTGAAGCTTTCTTT
>TRBJ2-7|TRBV11-2|TRBD2|-
CASSRIGGEYEQYF
TGTGCCAGCAGCAGGATCGGGGGGGAGTACGAGCAGTACTTC
>TRBJ2-7|TRBV2|TRBD1|-
CASSRDRTEQYF
TGTGCCAGCAGTCGGGACAGGACCGAGCAGTACTTC
>TRBJ1-2|TRBV6-1|-|-
CASSEWASEGRYGYTF
TGTGCCAGCAGTGAATGGGCTAGTGAGGGTCGGTATGGCTACACCTTC
>TRBJ1-1|TRBV11-2|-|-
CASSRSSVWLGGMNTEAFF
TGTGCCAGCAGCCGCTCTTCGGTTTGGCTCGGGGGAATGAACACTGAAGCTTTCTTT
>TRBJ2-1|TRBV5-1|-|-
CASSAIERGNEQFF
TGCGCCAGCAGCGCCATCGAGAGAGGCAATGAGCAGTTCTTC
>TRBJ1-3|TRBV12-5|-|-
CASGLDVGRGGDSGNTIYF
TGTGCTAGTGGTTTGGACGTAGGCCGAGGGGGAGACTCTGGAAACACCATATATTTT
>TRBJ1-4|TRBV5-1|-|-
CASSLTSGLNEKLFF
TGCGCCAGCAGCTTGACGTCAGGACTCAATGAAAAACTGTTTTTT
>TRBJ1-4|TRBV4-1|-|once
CASSQGWGGEKLFF
TGCGCCAGCAGCCAAGGGTGGGGAGGAGAAAAACTGTTTTTT
>TRBJ1-5|TRBV19|-|-
CASSIYSLNQPQHF
TGTGCCAGTAGTATCTACAGCCTCAATCAGCCCCAGCATTTT
>TRBJ1-1|TRBV5-1|-|-
CASTAVGQSNTEAFF
TGCGCCAGCACCGCAGTTGGACAGTCGAACACTGAAGCTTTCTTT
>TRBJ1-2|TRBV11-2|TRBD1|-
CASSPGTGGRYGYTF
TGTGCCAGCAGCCCGGGGACAGGGGGCAGATATGGCTACACCTTC
>TRBJ2-2|TRBV5-1|TRBD2|-
CASSLRLASNTGELFF
TGCGCCAGCAGCTTGAGACTAGCGTCGAACACCGGGGAGCTGTTTTTT
>TRBJ2-2|TRBV9|-|-
CASSVRYTGELFF
TGTGCCAGCAGCGTCAGATACACCGGGGAGCTGTTTTTT
>TRBJ2-7|TRBV7-6|-|-
CASSRDSQGLPYEQYF
TGTGCCAGCAGCCGAGACTCCCAGGGGCTCCCCTACGAGCAGTACTTC
>TRBJ1-2|TRBV6-5|-|-
CASSQNRARYTF
TGTGCCAGCAGTCAAAACAGGGCCCGCTACACCTTC